A single TCR beta chain is shown here with its context. The data were obtained in a study of blood T cells in healthy people across ages. This CDR3 is built from 15 residues. Trimming shortened V by 2 bases and J by 8 bases, and 19 bases separated the two germline ends. Germline values: CDR1 SGHRS, CDR2 YFSETQ. PCR was performed a second time for roughly 7 to 11 cycles using a sample-barcoded 5' primer and a J-beta primer mix. TCRdb re-called the 5' RACE reads with MiXCR, one entry per CDR3 protein. The table has over 1,500,000 distinct CDR3 sequences, roughly two fifths seen once. The rearrangement uses TRBV5-1 and TRBJ1-2; tentatively, D is TRBD1 (6 bases). The TCR sequence derives from a human donor in good health. Sequencing was performed on blood. DNA for the CDR3: TGCGCCAGCAGCTTTATTGGGGGCGCCCGGGAAGGCTACACCTTC. Translating gives CASSFIGGAREGYTF. Based on the CDR3 plus reference TRBV5-1 and TRBJ1-2, the full variable domain is KAGVTQTPRYLIKTRGQQVTLSCSPISGHRSVSWYQQTPGQGLQFLFEYFSETQRNKGNFPGRFSGRQFSNSRSEMNVSTLELGDSALYLCASSFIGGAREGYTFGSGTRLTVV.